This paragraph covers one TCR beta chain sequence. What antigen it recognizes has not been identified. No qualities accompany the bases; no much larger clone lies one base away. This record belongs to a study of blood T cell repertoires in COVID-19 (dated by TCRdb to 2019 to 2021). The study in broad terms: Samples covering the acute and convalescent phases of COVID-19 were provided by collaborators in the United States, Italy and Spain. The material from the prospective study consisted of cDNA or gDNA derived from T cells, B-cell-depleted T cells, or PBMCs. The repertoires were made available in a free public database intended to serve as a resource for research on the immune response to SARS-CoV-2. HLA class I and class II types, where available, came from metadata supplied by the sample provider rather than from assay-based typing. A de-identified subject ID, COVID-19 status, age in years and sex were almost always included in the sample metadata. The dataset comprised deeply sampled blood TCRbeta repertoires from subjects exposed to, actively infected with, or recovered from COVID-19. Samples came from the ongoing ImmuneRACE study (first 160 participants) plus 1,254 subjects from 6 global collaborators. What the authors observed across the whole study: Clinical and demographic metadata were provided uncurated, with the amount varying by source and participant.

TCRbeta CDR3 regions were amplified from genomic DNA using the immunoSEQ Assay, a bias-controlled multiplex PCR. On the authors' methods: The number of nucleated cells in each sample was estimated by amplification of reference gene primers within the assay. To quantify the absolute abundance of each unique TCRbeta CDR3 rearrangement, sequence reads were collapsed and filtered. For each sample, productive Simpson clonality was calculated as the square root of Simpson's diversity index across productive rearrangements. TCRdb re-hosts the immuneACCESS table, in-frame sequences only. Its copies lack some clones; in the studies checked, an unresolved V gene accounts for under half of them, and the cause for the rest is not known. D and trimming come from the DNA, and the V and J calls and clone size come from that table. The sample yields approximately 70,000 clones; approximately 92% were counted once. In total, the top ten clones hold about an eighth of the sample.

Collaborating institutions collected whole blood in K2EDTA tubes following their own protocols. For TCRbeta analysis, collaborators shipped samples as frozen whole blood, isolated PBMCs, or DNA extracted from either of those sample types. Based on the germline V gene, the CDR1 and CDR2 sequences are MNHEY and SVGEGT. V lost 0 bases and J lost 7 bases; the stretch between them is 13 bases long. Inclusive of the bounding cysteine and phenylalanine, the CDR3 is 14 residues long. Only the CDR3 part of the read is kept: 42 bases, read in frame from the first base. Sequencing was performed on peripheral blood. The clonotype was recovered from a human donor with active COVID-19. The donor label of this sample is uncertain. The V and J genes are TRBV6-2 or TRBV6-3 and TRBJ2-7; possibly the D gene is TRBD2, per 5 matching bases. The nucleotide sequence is TGTGCCAGCAGTTACTCACGGACTTTAAGGGAGCAGTACTTC. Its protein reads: CASSYSRTLREQYF.